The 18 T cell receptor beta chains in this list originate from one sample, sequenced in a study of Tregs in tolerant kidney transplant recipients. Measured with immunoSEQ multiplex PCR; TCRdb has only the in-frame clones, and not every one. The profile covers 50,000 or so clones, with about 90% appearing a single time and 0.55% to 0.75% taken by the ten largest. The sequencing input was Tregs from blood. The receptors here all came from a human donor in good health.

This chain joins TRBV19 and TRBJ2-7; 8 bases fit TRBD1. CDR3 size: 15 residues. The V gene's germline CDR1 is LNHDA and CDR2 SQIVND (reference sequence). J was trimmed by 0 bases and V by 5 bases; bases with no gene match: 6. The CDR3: CASSADRVGSYEQYF. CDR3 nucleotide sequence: TGTGCCAGTAGTGCGGACAGGGTTGGCTCCTACGAGCAGTACTTC.

CDR3 nucleotides: TGTGCCAGCAGGTCAAAACTGGACCTACCGAACACCGGGGAGCTGTTTTTT. It encodes CASRSKLDLPNTGELFF. V usage is TRBV11-1 and J usage is TRBJ2-2; D not certain. CDR3 length equals 17 residues. Trimming cost V 6 bases and J 0 bases, with 17 bases left between them. Germline CDR1 is SGHAT and CDR2 is FQDESV (reference sequence).

Here the CDR3 DNA reads TGTGCCAGCTCACCGGGAGGAGCTAACTATGGCTACACCTTC. Protein sequence: CASSPGGANYGYTF. The gene calls are TRBV18 and TRBJ1-2; D unresolved. This CDR3 region has 14 residues. Trimming removed 3 bases at V and 0 bases at J, with 8 bases between. Germline lookup yields CDR1 KGHSH and CDR2 LQKENI.

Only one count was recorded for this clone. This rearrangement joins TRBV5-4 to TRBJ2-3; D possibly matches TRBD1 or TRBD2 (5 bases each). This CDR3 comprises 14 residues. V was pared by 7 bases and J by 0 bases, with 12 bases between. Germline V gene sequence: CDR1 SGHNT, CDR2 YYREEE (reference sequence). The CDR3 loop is CASGRGASTDTQYF. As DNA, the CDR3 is TGTGCCAGCGGTCGGGGCGCTAGCACAGATACGCAGTATTTT.

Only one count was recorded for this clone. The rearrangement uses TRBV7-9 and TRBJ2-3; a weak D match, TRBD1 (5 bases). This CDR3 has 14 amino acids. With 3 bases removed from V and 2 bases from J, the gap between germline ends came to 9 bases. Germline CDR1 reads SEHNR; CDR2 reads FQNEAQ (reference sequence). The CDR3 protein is CASSFSGATDTQYF. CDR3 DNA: TGTGCCAGCAGCTTTAGTGGGGCCACAGATACGCAGTATTTT.

CDR3 loop: CASSPPRAGSNEKLFF. The CDR3 DNA reads TGTGCCAGCAGCCCTCCCAGGGCAGGGTCTAATGAAAAACTGTTTTTT. This chain joins TRBV7-8 and TRBJ1-4; D possibly corresponds to TRBD1 (5 bases). This CDR3 contains 16 residues. Trimming took off 5 bases at V and 3 bases at J, with 16 bases between the two ends. CDR1 is SGHVS, CDR2 FQNEAQ, per germline.

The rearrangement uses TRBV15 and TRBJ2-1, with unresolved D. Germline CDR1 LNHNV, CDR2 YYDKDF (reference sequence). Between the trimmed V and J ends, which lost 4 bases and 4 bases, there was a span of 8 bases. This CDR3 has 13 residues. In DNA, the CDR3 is TGTGCCACCAGCAAAGCAGTGTACAATGAGCAGTTCTTC. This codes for CATSKAVYNEQFF.

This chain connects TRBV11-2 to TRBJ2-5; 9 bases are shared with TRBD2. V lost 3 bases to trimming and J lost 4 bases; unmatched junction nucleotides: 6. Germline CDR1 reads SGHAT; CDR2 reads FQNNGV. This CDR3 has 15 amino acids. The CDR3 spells CASSFPSGVGETQYF. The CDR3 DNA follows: TGTGCCAGCAGCTTTCCTAGCGGGGTCGGAGAGACCCAGTACTTC.

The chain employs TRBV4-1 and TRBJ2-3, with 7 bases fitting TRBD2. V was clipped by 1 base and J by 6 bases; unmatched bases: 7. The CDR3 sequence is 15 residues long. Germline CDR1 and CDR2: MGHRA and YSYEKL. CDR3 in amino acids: CASSQGGGLVDTQYF. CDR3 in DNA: TGCGCCAGCAGCCAAGGGGGAGGGCTTGTGGATACGCAGTATTTT.

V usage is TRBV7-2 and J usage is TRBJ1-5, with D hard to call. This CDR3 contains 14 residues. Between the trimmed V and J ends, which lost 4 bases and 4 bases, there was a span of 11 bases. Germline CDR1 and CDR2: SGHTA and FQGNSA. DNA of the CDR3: TGTGCCAGCAGCTCAACGGGGAAAAATCAGCCCCAGCATTTT. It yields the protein CASSSTGKNQPQHF.

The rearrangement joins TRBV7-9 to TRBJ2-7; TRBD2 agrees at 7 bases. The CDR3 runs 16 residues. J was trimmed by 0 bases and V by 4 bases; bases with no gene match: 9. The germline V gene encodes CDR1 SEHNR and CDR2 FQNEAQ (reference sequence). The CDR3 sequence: CASSYTSGASSYEQYF. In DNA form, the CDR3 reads TGTGCCAGCAGCTATACCAGCGGGGCTAGCTCCTACGAGCAGTACTTC.

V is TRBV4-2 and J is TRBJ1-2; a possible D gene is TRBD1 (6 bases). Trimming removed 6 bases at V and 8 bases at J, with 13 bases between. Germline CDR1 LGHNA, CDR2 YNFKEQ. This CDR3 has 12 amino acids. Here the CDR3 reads CASSPQGRGYTF. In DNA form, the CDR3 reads TGTGCCAGCAGTCCTCAGGGGCGAGGCTACACCTTC.

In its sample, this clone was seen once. The CDR3 DNA is TGTGCCAGCAGTTACTCGTCCAGATCCGTCTATGGCTACACCTTC. Its protein product is CASSYSSRSVYGYTF. This chain uses TRBV6-5 with TRBJ1-2; D remains unclear. Deletions cut 0 bases from V and 4 bases from J, with 12 bases between. CDR1 and CDR2 (germline): MNHEY, SVGAGI. The CDR3 contains 15 residues.

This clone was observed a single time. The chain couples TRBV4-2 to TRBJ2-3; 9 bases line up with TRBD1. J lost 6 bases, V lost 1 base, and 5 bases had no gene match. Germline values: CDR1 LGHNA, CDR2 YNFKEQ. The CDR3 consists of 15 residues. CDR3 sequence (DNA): TGTGCCAGCAGCCAAGGACAGGGGGACAGGGATACGCAGTATTTT. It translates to CASSQGQGDRDTQYF.

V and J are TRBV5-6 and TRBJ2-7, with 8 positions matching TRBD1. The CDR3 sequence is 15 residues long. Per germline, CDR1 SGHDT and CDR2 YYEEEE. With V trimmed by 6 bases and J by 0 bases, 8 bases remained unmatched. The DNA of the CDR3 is TGTGCCAGCAACAGACCGGGACAGGCCTCCTACGAGCAGTACTTC. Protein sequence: CASNRPGQASYEQYF.

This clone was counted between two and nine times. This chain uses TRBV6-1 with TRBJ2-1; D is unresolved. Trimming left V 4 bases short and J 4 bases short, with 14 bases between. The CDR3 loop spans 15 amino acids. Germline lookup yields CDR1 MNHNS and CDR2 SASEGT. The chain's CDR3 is CASSVGPRTYNEQFF. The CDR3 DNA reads TGTGCCAGCAGTGTGGGCCCCCGTACATACAATGAGCAGTTCTTC.

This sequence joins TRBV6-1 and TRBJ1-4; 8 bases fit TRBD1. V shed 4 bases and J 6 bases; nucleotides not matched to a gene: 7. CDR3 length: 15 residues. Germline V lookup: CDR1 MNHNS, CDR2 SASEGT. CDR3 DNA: TGTGCCAGCAGTGGGAGACAGGGGTGGGATGAAAAACTGTTTTTT. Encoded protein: CASSGRQGWDEKLFF.

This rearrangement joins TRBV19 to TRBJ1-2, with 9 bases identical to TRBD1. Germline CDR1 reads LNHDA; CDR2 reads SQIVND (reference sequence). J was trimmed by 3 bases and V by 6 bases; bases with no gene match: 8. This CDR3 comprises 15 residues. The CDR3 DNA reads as TGTGCCAGTAGCCCGGACAGGGGCGGGCACTATGGCTACACCTTC. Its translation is CASSPDRGGHYGYTF.